The next 23 T cell receptor beta chains were all read from a single sample in a study of T cell changes during pregnancy in multiple sclerosis. Profiling relied on immunoSEQ multiplex PCR, and the TCRdb table lists in-frame clones only, not all of them. Found here are roughly 44,000 clones, approximately 90% of them singletons; the top ten hold 5.9%. The specimen comprised CD8+ T cells from peripheral blood mononuclear cells, sampled after pregnancy. The receptors were gathered from a female donor in good health, enrolled as a control in a pregnancy study.

The chain couples TRBV5-1 to TRBJ2-7; TRBD1 matches 9 bases. CDR1 and CDR2 from the germline V gene are SGHRS and YFSETQ. This CDR3 is built from 14 residues. Unmatched junction bases numbered 2, after V lost 0 bases and J lost 4 bases. This CDR3 reads CASSLEGQGYEQYF. CDR3 DNA: TGCGCCAGCAGCTTGGAGGGACAGGGTTACGAGCAGTACTTC.

The chain carries TRBV25-1 and TRBJ1-1; possible D gene TRBD1, 6 bases. The CDR3 is 11 residues long. The V end lost 1 base, the J end lost 14 bases, and 11 bases lay between the germline ends. The germline V gene has CDR1 MGHDK and CDR2 SYGVNS. The CDR3 nucleotides are TGTGCCAGCAGTGAATCCCACAGGGTGTTCTTT. Translating gives CASSESHRVFF.

This clone appeared many times. A read error may produce the germline difference seen at one junction end. The rearrangement joins TRBV7-7 to TRBJ1-5; perhaps TRBD1 as D (6 bases). CDR3 length equals 16 residues. Per germline, CDR1 SSHAT and CDR2 FNYEAQ (reference sequence). The CDR3 sequence: CASSPIRPGGNQPQHF. The CDR3, as DNA: TGTGCTAGCAGTCCAATCCGGCCAGGGGGCAATCAGCCCCAGCATTTT.

V and J are TRBV5-1 and TRBJ1-1; no clear D. Germline V gene sequence: CDR1 SGHRS, CDR2 YFSETQ. This CDR3 has 11 amino acids. Trimming removed 0 bases at V and 7 bases at J, with 4 bases between. CDR3 loop: CASSLAGEAFF. CDR3 DNA: TGCGCCAGCAGCTTGGCGGGTGAAGCTTTCTTT.

The chain employs TRBV6-1 and TRBJ1-5, with 7 bases aligning to TRBD1. Germline CDR1 and CDR2: MNHNS and SASEGT. The CDR3 has 11 amino acids. Trimming removed 8 bases from V and 9 bases from J; junction bases left unmatched: 4. CDR3 residues: CASGQVLPQHF. The CDR3 DNA reads as TGTGCCAGCGGACAGGTCCTGCCCCAGCATTTT.

The chain joins TRBV27 to TRBJ1-5; TRBD1 aligns across 10 bases. This CDR3 contains 16 residues. Germline CDR1 is MNHEY and CDR2 is SMNVEV (reference sequence). Germline trimming cut 0 bases from V and 4 bases from J; bases unmatched to any gene: 3. CDR3: CASSLSGTGVNQPQHF. For the CDR3, the DNA is TGTGCCAGCAGTTTATCGGGGACAGGGGTAAATCAGCCCCAGCATTTT.

As to this clone: Other DNA variants within this sample encode the same CDR3. CDR3 in DNA: TGTGCCAGCAGTCTATCAGGGAACACTGAAGCTTTCTTT. Protein sequence: CASSLSGNTEAFF. V is TRBV28 and J is TRBJ1-1; D is uncertain. From germline, CDR1 is MDHEN and CDR2 SYDVKM. The CDR3 totals 13 residues. The V end was cut by 5 bases, the J end by 1 base, with 8 bases between.

The genes are TRBV19 and TRBJ1-1, with TRBD1 matching over 9 bases. The CDR3 has 16 residues. Germline V gives CDR1 LNHDA, CDR2 SQIVND (reference sequence). V was pared by 6 bases and J by 1 base, with 9 bases of the junction left unmatched. As DNA, the CDR3 is TGTGCCAGTAGAGAGGGACAGGGATCCTGGAACACTGAAGCTTTCTTT. It codes for CASREGQGSWNTEAFF. Supplemented by reference TRBV19 and TRBJ1-1, the full variable domain reads DGGITQSPKYLFRKEGQNVTLSCEQNLNHDAMYWYRQDPGQGLRLIYYSQIVNDFQKGDIAEGYSVSREKKESFPLTVTSAQKNPTAFYLCASREGQGSWNTEAFFGQGTRLTVV.

This sequence joins TRBV13 and TRBJ2-1; 12 nucleotides line up with TRBD2. CDR3 length equals 15 residues. The germline V gene encodes CDR1 PRHDT and CDR2 FYEKMQ (reference sequence). J was trimmed by 7 bases and V by 2 bases; bases with no gene match: 3. The CDR3 loop is CASSLLAGGWNEQFF. The CDR3 nucleotides are TGTGCCAGCAGCTTACTAGCGGGGGGGTGGAATGAGCAGTTCTTC.

The chain combines TRBV4-1 with TRBJ2-5; D might be TRBD2 (7 bases). V was clipped by 5 bases and J by 3 bases, with 13 bases between them. Germline lookup yields CDR1 MGHRA and CDR2 YSYEKL. The CDR3 sequence is 14 residues long. CDR3 DNA: TGCGCCAGCAGCTCAACAGGGAGGGAAGAGACCCAGTACTTC. This encodes CASSSTGREETQYF.

The rearrangement links TRBV7-2 to TRBJ1-1; unclear D gene. Germline V gene lookup returns CDR1 SGHTA and CDR2 FQGNSA. Trimming took 4 bases from V and 3 from J, leaving 24 bases between them. The CDR3 covers 18 residues. The CDR3 DNA sequence: TGTGCCAGCAGCTCGCCGTGGCTTCCCCAAAGTGGTGACACTGAAGCTTTCTTT. As protein: CASSSPWLPQSGDTEAFF.

V gene TRBV5-6 combines with J gene TRBJ1-2; 7 bases match TRBD1. J gave up 5 bases and V 5 bases, and 15 bases lay outside the gene matches. The CDR3 covers 16 residues. CDR1 SGHDT and CDR2 YYEEEE come from the germline V gene. The DNA of the CDR3 is TGTGCCAGCAGGCTGCTGAGGGGACAGTTTAGGTATGGCTACACCTTC. The encoded protein is CASRLLRGQFRYGYTF.

A note on this clone: Relative to the germline gene, one junction end is altered; a read error may explain this. CDR3 sequence reads: CASSSRLARTQYF. In DNA form, the CDR3 reads TGTGCTAGCAGCTCAAGACTAGCGCGGACCCAGTACTTC. The genes are TRBV7-7 and TRBJ2-5; TRBD2 matches at 8 bases. The length of the CDR3 is 13 residues. Germline V lookup: CDR1 SSHAT, CDR2 FNYEAQ (reference sequence).

V is TRBV9 and J is TRBJ2-7; maybe TRBD1 (6 bases). The CDR3 contains 13 residues. Deletions cut 4 bases from V and 3 bases from J, with 11 bases between. In germline, CDR1 is SGDLS, CDR2 YYNGEE. This CDR3 is CASSPGTHYEQYF. CDR3 nucleotides: TGTGCCAGCAGCCCCGGGACACACTACGAGCAGTACTTC.

The chain employs TRBV6-5 and TRBJ1-2, with D unclear. The CDR3 has 13 amino acids. Trimming took 4 bases from V and 1 from J, leaving 7 bases between them. Looked up from germline, CDR1 is MNHEY and CDR2 is SVGAGI. CDR3 DNA sequence: TGTGCCAGCAGTTCCCTTATTAACTATGGCTACACCTTC. It specifies CASSSLINYGYTF.

The chain employs TRBV18 and TRBJ1-1; D is ambiguous. Per germline, CDR1 KGHSH and CDR2 LQKENI. Trimming took off 10 bases at V and 1 base at J, with 10 bases between the two ends. This CDR3 has 12 residues. CDR3 amino acids: CATGEGNTEAFF. The DNA for the CDR3 is TGTGCCACAGGAGAGGGGAACACTGAAGCTTTCTTT.

The chain combines TRBV9 with TRBJ2-7; a weak D match, TRBD2 (6 bases). The CDR3 totals 12 residues. From germline, CDR1 is SGDLS and CDR2 YYNGEE. V dropped 2 bases and J dropped 6 bases, with 9 bases sitting between them. The CDR3 coding sequence is TGTGCCAGCAGCGTGGCGGGGACCGAGCAGTACTTC. Its protein product is CASSVAGTEQYF.

This clone was counted once. J is TRBJ1-4 and V is TRBV9; 10 bases match TRBD1. The germline V gene encodes CDR1 SGDLS and CDR2 YYNGEE. The CDR3 consists of 21 residues. The J segment lost 2 bases and the V segment lost 0 bases, leaving 16 bases of the junction unmatched. The CDR3: CASSVGFWGQGIVETNEKLFF. The DNA for the CDR3 is TGTGCCAGCAGCGTAGGTTTTTGGGGACAGGGGATAGTTGAGACTAATGAAAAACTGTTTTTT. Variable domain in full (rest from reference TRBV9 and TRBJ1-4): DSGVTQTPKHLITATGQRVTLRCSPRSGDLSVYWYQQSLDQGLQFLIQYYNGEERAKGNILERFSAQQFPDLHSELNLSSLELGDSALYFCASSVGFWGQGIVETNEKLFFGSGTQLSVL.

Turning to this clone: The CDR3 end shows no conserved phenylalanine or tryptophan, and so a read error is likely. It is unclear where the CDR3 begins or ends on the DNA, so no DNA is shown, and the CDR3 is as TCRdb lists it. The chain employs TRBV5-8 and TRBJ2-7; TRBD2 was called by the table and not checked on the DNA. Including both end residues, the CDR3 is 12 amino acids long. Germline V gene lookup returns CDR1 SGHTS and CDR2 YDEGEE. This CDR3 reads CASSLAAGVLVL.

This chain links TRBV19 with TRBJ1-6, with TRBD1 identical over 9 bases. The CDR3 totals 14 residues. V lost 6 bases and J lost 4; bases outside the gene matches: 1. Germline loops: CDR1 LNHDA, CDR2 SQIVND (reference sequence). This CDR3 reads CASSGTGYNSPLHF. CDR3 DNA sequence: TGTGCCAGTAGCGGGACAGGGTATAATTCACCCCTCCACTTT.

The rearrangement links TRBV7-9 to TRBJ2-7, with 9 bases identical to TRBD1. The CDR3 is 14 amino acids. V gave up 5 bases and J gave up 3 bases; unmatched junction bases: 5. Per germline, CDR1 SEHNR and CDR2 FQNEAQ (reference sequence). CDR3 sequence (DNA): TGTGCCAGCAGCGAGGGACAGGGTTTCTACGAGCAGTACTTC. It translates to CASSEGQGFYEQYF. Variable domain in full (rest from reference TRBV7-9 and TRBJ2-7): DTGVSQNPRHKITKRGQNVTFRCDPISEHNRLYWYRQTLGQGPEFLTYFQNEAQLEKSRLLSDRFSAERPKGSFSTLEIQRTEQGDSAMYLCASSEGQGFYEQYFGPGTRLTVT.

The chain joins TRBV4-3 to TRBJ1-2; TRBD1 might be the D (5 bases). The germline gives CDR1 LGHNA, CDR2 YSLEER. V was trimmed by 0 bases and J by 4 bases, leaving 12 bases between them. This CDR3 has 15 amino acids. The CDR3 is CASSQEQQGGYGYTF. For the CDR3, the DNA is TGCGCCAGCAGCCAAGAACAGCAGGGTGGCTATGGCTACACCTTC.

This clone was seen a single time. The chain links TRBV7-9 to TRBJ2-1, with a possible D match to TRBD2 (6 bases). V shed 7 bases and J shed 1 base, with 17 bases lying between them. This CDR3 comprises 16 residues. Per germline, CDR1 SEHNR and CDR2 FQNEAQ (reference sequence). The CDR3 DNA sequence: TGTGCCAGCATCCCCTCGGAGGGTACTTCCTACAATGAGCAGTTCTTC. As protein: CASIPSEGTSYNEQFF.